This T cell receptor (beta chain) came from a study of T cells after yellow fever vaccination. Study conclusions and caveats: Peaking faster, on day 5 versus 15, the secondary response was nonetheless weaker. A limited proportion of clonotypes was detected within both the CD4 and CD8 compartments.

Per germline, CDR1 DFQATT and CDR2 SNEGSKA (reference sequence). The V and J ends lost 6 bases and 1 base respectively, with 21 bases between them. CDR3 length: 16 amino acids. TCRdb redid the calling of the 5' RACE reads with MiXCR, one entry per CDR3 protein. The sample holds over 130,000 distinct CDR3 sequences; 7.7% are singletons and the top ten take about 0.73%. A word on this clonotype: Its specificity is unknown.

The TCR sequence derives from a young man who received the YFV17D yellow fever vaccine. The rearrangement joins TRBV20-1 to TRBJ2-5; weak D call: TRBD1 (6 bases). The sequences come from CD4+ T cells sorted from PBMCs, collected 5 days after the yellow fever booster vaccination. The CDR3 DNA reads as TGCAGTGCCCCCCGAACCAGGGGAACGGTCCAAGAGACCCAGTACTTC. Translated, it gives CSAPRTRGTVQETQYF.